Listed below are T cell receptor beta chains from one sample, sequenced in a study of blood T cells in healthy people across ages. One entry per CDR3 protein, called by TCRdb with MiXCR from the 5' RACE reads. Among approximately 790,000 distinct CDR3 sequences listed, 62% were seen once. The sequencing sample was made of blood. These TCRs come from a man aged 25 to 40 in good health. CDR3s include the opening cysteine and the closing phenylalanine or tryptophan. Fields, in order: clone size, V gene, D gene, J gene, CDR3 protein, CDR3 DNA. A D gene is named only where the DNA matches it firmly. Only part of the rows carry a size: once, few, many, or a class if the clone is expanded.

-	TRBV15	TRBD1	TRBJ2-5	CASEWTGGQETQYF	TGTGCCTCCGAATGGACAGGGGGCCAAGAGACCCAGTACTTC
-	TRBV4-3	-	TRBJ2-7	CASSQAVGSSYEQYF	TGCGCCAGCAGCCAAGCGGTGGGCAGCTCCTACGAGCAGTACTTC
-	TRBV4-3	TRBD2	TRBJ2-1	CASSQDRGLVNEQFF	TGCGCCAGCAGCCAAGATCGGGGACTAGTTAATGAGCAGTTCTTC
-	TRBV29-1	TRBD2	TRBJ2-5	CSAAGGDETQYF	TGCAGCGCAGCGGGAGGTGATGAGACCCAGTACTTC
-	TRBV29-1	-	TRBJ2-5	CSVELGPNLTQYF	TGCAGCGTTGAATTGGGACCAAATTTGACCCAGTACTTC
once	TRBV6-7	-	TRBJ2-4	CASSYRAGPFKNIQYF	TGTGCCAGCAGCTACCGGGCGGGACCATTCAAAAACATTCAGTACTTC
-	TRBV21-1	-	TRBJ2-2	CASSARQGLGGTGELFF	TGTGCCAGCAGCGCGAGACAGGGATTGGGGGGAACCGGGGAGCTGTTTTTT
-	TRBV7-9	-	TRBJ2-3	CASGLKGKPTDTQYF	TGTGCCAGCGGCCTTAAGGGCAAACCCACAGATACGCAGTATTTT
few	TRBV20-1	TRBD1	TRBJ2-7	CSATRDSVSYEQYF	TGCAGTGCTACCCGGGACAGCGTCTCCTACGAGCAGTACTTC
-	TRBV11-3	-	TRBJ2-1	CASSGTHNEQFF	TGTGCCAGCAGCGGAACCCACAATGAGCAGTTCTTC
-	TRBV20-1	TRBD1	TRBJ2-7	CSANPTGSQGEQYF	TGCAGTGCTAACCCGACAGGGTCTCAAGGAGAGCAGTACTTC
-	TRBV13	-	TRBJ2-3	CASSLGVSLATSSTDTQYF	TGTGCCAGCAGCTTAGGGGTATCCCTAGCTACCTCTAGCACAGATACGCAGTATTTT
few	TRBV3-1	-	TRBJ2-3	CASSQFISDTQYF	TGTGCCAGCAGCCAATTCATTTCAGATACGCAGTATTTT
few	TRBV7-2	-	TRBJ1-2	CASSLGGEESYTF	TGTGCCAGCAGCCTAGGCGGGGAGGAGAGCTACACCTTC
-	TRBV7-2	TRBD1	TRBJ1-1	CASSLVMLGQGVEAFF	TGTGCCAGCAGCTTGGTAATGCTCGGACAGGGAGTTGAAGCTTTCTTT
-	TRBV9	-	TRBJ2-1	CASSVDVRVGYNEQFF	TGTGCCAGCAGCGTAGATGTGCGTGTTGGGTACAATGAGCAGTTCTTC
few	TRBV9	-	TRBJ2-7	CASSVEGREINEQYF	TGTGCCAGCAGCGTAGAGGGCAGGGAAATAAACGAGCAGTACTTC
-	TRBV29-1	-	TRBJ2-7	CSGRDGYEQYF	TGCAGCGGCCGGGACGGCTACGAGCAGTACTTC
-	TRBV4-3	-	TRBJ2-1	CASSHARGISSYNEQFF	TGCGCCAGCAGCCACGCCCGAGGGATAAGCTCCTACAATGAGCAGTTCTTC
-	TRBV9	-	TRBJ2-6	CASTMTRSSGANVLTF	TGTGCCAGCACCATGACCCGAAGCTCTGGGGCCAACGTCCTGACTTTC
-	TRBV10-2	-	TRBJ2-7	CASRGWSYEQYF	TGCGCCAGCAGGGGTTGGTCCTACGAGCAGTACTTC
-	TRBV5-1	TRBD1	TRBJ1-6	CASSFWDSENSPLHF	TGCGCCAGCAGCTTTTGGGACAGTGAAAATTCACCCCTCCACTTT
-	TRBV29-1	TRBD2	TRBJ2-3	CSIRSAGGKDTQYF	TGCAGCATCCGGAGTGCGGGGGGCAAAGATACGCAGTATTTT
-	TRBV28	TRBD1	TRBJ2-7	CASNIGQGYEQYF	TGTGCCAGCAATATCGGACAGGGCTACGAGCAGTACTTC
-	TRBV6-6	-	TRBJ1-2	CASSADEPYGYTF	TGTGCCAGCAGTGCCGATGAGCCCTATGGCTACACCTTC
-	TRBV29-1	-	TRBJ2-7	CSVEGGGLLDEQYF	TGCAGCGTTGAAGGGGGGGGCCTGCTGGACGAGCAGTACTTC
-	TRBV11-1	-	TRBJ2-5	CASSFSERGGETQYF	TGTGCCAGCAGCTTTAGTGAGCGTGGTGGGGAGACCCAGTACTTC
-	TRBV20-1	TRBD1	TRBJ2-7	CRAGQGDYEQYF	TGCAGAGCCGGACAGGGGGACTACGAGCAGTACTTC
many	TRBV7-2	-	TRBJ2-3	CASSLDGRESGTQYF	TGTGCCAGCAGCTTAGACGGGAGAGAGTCGGGGACGCAGTATTTT
-	TRBV24-1	-	TRBJ2-5	CATSDGGHGPQYF	TGTGCCACCAGTGATGGGGGTCACGGGCCCCAGTACTTC
-	TRBV20-1	-	TRBJ1-1	CSAREATALQWTEAFF	TGCAGTGCTAGAGAGGCGACAGCCCTCCAATGGACTGAAGCTTTCTTT
once	TRBV7-9	TRBD1	TRBJ1-5	CASSLAGTGGNQPQHF	TGTGCCAGCAGCTTAGCGGGGACAGGGGGGAATCAGCCCCAGCATTTT
once	TRBV6-5	TRBD2	TRBJ2-3	CASSPPGTSKDTQYF	TGTGCCAGCAGTCCCCCCGGGACTAGCAAGGATACGCAGTATTTT
-	TRBV20-1	-	TRBJ2-7	CSARDIISGDPYEQYF	TGCAGTGCTAGAGATATCATTTCGGGGGACCCCTACGAGCAGTACTTC
-	TRBV20-1	-	TRBJ2-3	CSARGISNTDTQYF	TGCAGTGCTAGAGGGATATCAAACACAGATACGCAGTATTTT
-	TRBV30	TRBD1	TRBJ1-1	CAWTTGAGNTEAFF	TGTGCCTGGACTACAGGGGCGGGGAACACTGAAGCTTTCTTT
few	TRBV27	-	TRBJ2-1	CASSLVPYNEQFF	TGTGCCAGCAGTTTAGTTCCGTACAATGAGCAGTTCTTC
-	TRBV28	-	TRBJ2-5	CASSLTPKAMGETQYF	TGTGCCAGCAGTTTAACCCCAAAGGCGATGGGGGAGACCCAGTACTTC
-	TRBV3-1	-	TRBJ2-5	CASSQDARGPETQYF	TGTGCCAGCAGCCAAGATGCTCGGGGCCCAGAGACCCAGTACTTC
-	TRBV6-6	TRBD1	TRBJ1-6	CPSSYRGQGSSPLHF	TGTCCCAGCAGTTACCGGGGACAGGGCAGTTCACCCCTCCACTTT
-	TRBV29-1	-	TRBJ2-5	CSVEGSTPETQYF	TGCAGCGTTGAAGGATCTACCCCAGAGACCCAGTACTTC
few	TRBV3-1	-	TRBJ2-7	CASSPQEGLEQYF	TGTGCCAGCAGCCCCCAGGAGGGTCTCGAGCAGTACTTC
few	TRBV9	-	TRBJ1-6	CASSVGAQGRSPLHF	TGTGCCAGCAGCGTAGGCGCACAGGGCCGATCACCCCTCCACTTT
-	TRBV20-1	TRBD1	TRBJ1-6	CSATSPPGQGGNSPLHF	TGCAGTGCCACGAGTCCCCCCGGACAGGGCGGTAATTCACCCCTCCACTTT
few	TRBV11-2	TRBD2	TRBJ2-5	CASSRSGGETQYF	TGTGCCAGCAGCCGTAGCGGGGGAGAGACCCAGTACTTC
-	TRBV20-1	-	TRBJ2-1	CSAKGSTTEQFF	TGCAGTGCTAAGGGGTCAACCACTGAGCAGTTCTTC
-	TRBV29-1	-	TRBJ2-7	CSVFPGPKLYEQYF	TGCAGCGTTTTCCCAGGGCCCAAGCTTTACGAGCAGTACTTC
-	TRBV2	TRBD1	TRBJ1-6	CASSVRGQTNSPLHF	TGTGCCAGCAGTGTGAGGGGACAGACTAATTCACCCCTCCACTTT
-	TRBV6-5	-	TRBJ1-2	CASSYTRTSTPYGYTF	TGTGCCAGCAGTTACACTCGAACCAGCACCCCGTATGGCTACACCTTC
-	TRBV5-6	-	TRBJ1-5	CASSGGGWGGKQPQHF	TGTGCCAGCAGTGGGGGGGGATGGGGAGGCAAACAGCCCCAGCATTTT
-	TRBV28	-	TRBJ2-7	CASSLPDGLVSYEQYF	TGTGCCAGCAGCCTCCCCGACGGCCTCGTATCCTACGAGCAGTACTTC
few	TRBV4-2	-	TRBJ2-7	CASSHITGGEAYEQYF	TGTGCCAGCAGCCACATTACCGGCGGGGAGGCCTACGAGCAGTACTTC
-	TRBV5-1	-	TRBJ2-5	CASSQSRDKQETQYF	TGCGCCAGCAGCCAGTCTAGGGACAAGCAAGAGACCCAGTACTTC
-	TRBV4-2	-	TRBJ2-6	CASSLRDNFFSGANVLTF	TGTGCCAGCAGCCTCCGGGACAACTTTTTCTCTGGGGCCAACGTCCTGACTTTC